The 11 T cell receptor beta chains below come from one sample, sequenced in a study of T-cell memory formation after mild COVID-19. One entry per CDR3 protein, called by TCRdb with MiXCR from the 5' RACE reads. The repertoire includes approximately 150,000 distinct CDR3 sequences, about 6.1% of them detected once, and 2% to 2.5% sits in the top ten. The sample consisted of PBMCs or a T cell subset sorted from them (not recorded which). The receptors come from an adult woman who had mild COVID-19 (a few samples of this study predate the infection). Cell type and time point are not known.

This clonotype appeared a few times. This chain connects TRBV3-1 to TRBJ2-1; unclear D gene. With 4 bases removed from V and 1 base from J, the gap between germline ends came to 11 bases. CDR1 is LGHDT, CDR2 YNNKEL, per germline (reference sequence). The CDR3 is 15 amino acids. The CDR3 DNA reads TGTGCCAGCAGCCGCCCGGATGGGTCCTACAATGAGCAGTTCTTC. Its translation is CASSRPDGSYNEQFF.

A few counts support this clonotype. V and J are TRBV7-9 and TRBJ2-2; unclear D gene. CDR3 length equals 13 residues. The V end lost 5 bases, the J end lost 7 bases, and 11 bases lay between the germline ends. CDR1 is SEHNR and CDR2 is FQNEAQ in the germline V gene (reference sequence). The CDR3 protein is CASSTKSYGELFF. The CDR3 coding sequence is TGTGCCAGCAGCACCAAATCGTACGGGGAGCTGTTTTTT. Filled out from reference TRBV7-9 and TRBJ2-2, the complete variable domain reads DTGVSQNPRHKITKRGQNVTFRCDPISEHNRLYWYRQTLGQGPEFLTYFQNEAQLEKSRLLSDRFSAERPKGSFSTLEIQRTEQGDSAMYLCASSTKSYGELFFGEGSRLTVL.

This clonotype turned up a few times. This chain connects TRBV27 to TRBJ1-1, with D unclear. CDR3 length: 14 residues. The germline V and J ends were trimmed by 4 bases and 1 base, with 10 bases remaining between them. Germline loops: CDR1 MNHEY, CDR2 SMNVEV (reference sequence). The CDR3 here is CASSSRQANTEAFF. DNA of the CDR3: TGTGCCAGCAGTTCCCGGCAGGCGAACACTGAAGCTTTCTTT.

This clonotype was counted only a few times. The CDR3 loop reads CASRDRRSGANVLTF. The CDR3 DNA sequence: TGTGCCAGTAGGGACAGGCGGTCCGGGGCCAACGTCCTGACTTTC. The chain has TRBV19 and TRBJ2-6; 7 nucleotides match TRBD1. V was clipped by 6 bases and J by 4 bases; unmatched bases: 6. CDR1 is LNHDA, CDR2 SQIVND, per germline (reference sequence). The CDR3 is made up of 15 amino acids.

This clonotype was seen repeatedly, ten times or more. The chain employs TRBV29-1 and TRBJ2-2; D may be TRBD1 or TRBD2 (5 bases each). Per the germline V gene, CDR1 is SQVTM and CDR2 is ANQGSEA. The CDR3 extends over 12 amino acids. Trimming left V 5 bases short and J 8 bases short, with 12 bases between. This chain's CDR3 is CSVWAGTGELFF. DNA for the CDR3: TGCAGCGTTTGGGCAGGGACGGGGGAGCTGTTTTTT.

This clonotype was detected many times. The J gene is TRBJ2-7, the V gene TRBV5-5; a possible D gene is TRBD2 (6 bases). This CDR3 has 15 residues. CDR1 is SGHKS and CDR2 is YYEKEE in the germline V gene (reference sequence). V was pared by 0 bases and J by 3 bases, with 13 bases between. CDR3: CASSLDGSGLYEQYF. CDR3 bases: TGTGCCAGCAGCTTGGACGGTAGCGGACTCTACGAGCAGTACTTC.

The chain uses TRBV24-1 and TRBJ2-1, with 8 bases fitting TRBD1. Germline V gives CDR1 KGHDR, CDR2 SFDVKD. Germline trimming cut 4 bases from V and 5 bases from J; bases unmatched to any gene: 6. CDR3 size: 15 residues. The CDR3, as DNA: TGTGCCACCAGTGAACATTGGACAGGGAACAATGAGCAGTTCTTC. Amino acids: CATSEHWTGNNEQFF.

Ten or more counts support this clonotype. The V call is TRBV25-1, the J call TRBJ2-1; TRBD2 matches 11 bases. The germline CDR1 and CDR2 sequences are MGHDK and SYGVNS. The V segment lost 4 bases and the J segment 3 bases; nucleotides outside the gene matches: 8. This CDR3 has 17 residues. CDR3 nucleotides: TGTGCCAGCAGTGCACTAGCGGGAGTGAATCGCTACAATGAGCAGTTCTTC. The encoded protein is CASSALAGVNRYNEQFF.

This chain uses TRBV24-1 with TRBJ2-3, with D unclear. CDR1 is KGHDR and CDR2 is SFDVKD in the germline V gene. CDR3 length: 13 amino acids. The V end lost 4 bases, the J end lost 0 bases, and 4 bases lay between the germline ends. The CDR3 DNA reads TGTGCCACCAGTGAGTCCAGCACAGATACGCAGTATTTT. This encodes CATSESSTDTQYF.

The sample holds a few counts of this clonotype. The CDR3 sequence is CASSDSGNYNEQFF. For the CDR3, the DNA is TGTGCCAGCAGTGATTCAGGGAACTACAATGAGCAGTTCTTC. J is TRBJ2-1 and V is TRBV2, with D possibly matching TRBD1 (5 bases). CDR1 and CDR2 (germline): SNHLY, FYNNEI. V gave up 3 bases and J gave up 3 bases, with 9 bases separating them. The CDR3 covers 14 residues.

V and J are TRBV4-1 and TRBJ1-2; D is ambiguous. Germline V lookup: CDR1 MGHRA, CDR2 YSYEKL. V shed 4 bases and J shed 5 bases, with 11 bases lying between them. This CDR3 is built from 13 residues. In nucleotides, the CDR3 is TGCGCCAGCAGCCCCCCGGCCGTTTATGGCTACACCTTC. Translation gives CASSPPAVYGYTF.